This entry describes one TCR beta chain. The antigen remains unidentified. Its ends do not fully match the called genes, so a read error is possible. This specimen belongs to a study of T cells in Graves' hyperthyroidism and ophthalmopathy. General observations from the study: From stable hyperthyroidism, ophthalmopathy was set apart by a 13 V-J model.

Germline assignment: CDR1 SNHLY and CDR2 FYNNEI. The CDR3 sequence is 9 residues long. Not enrolled were patients with uncontrolled infection, other autoimmune disease, pregnancy or lactation. There were TCR beta CDR3 regions amplified from RNA transcripts. When the TCR CDR3 underwent first-round RT-PCR, the HTBI primer set was used. TCRdb called the multiplex PCR reads again in MiXCR, with one record for every CDR3 protein. This sample yields about 640,000 distinct CDR3 sequences, of which 20% to 25% are seen a single time; 34% belongs to the top ten. The specimen sequenced was blood. The genes are TRBV2 and TRBJ2-3; D is undetermined. The receptor was derived from a man aged 30 to 45 with Graves' ophthalmopathy. In DNA, the CDR3 is TGTGCCAGCAGTGGGCACTACCCATTT. Its translation: CASSGHYPF.